One sample yielded the 22 T cell receptor beta chains listed below, sequenced in a study of blood T cells in healthy people across ages. Primed by a sample-barcoded 5' primer and a J-beta primer mix, a second PCR proceeded for 7 to 11 cycles. TCRdb re-called the 5' RACE reads with MiXCR, one entry per CDR3 protein. The sample consists of 1.5 million to 2 million distinct CDR3 sequences, just under 50% of them appearing once. The sequencing sample was made of blood. Receptors originate from a woman in her 40s in good health.

The chain joins TRBV27 to TRBJ2-7, with 9 bases lining up with TRBD1. J gave up 2 bases and V 2 bases, and 13 bases lay outside the gene matches. CDR3 length equals 18 residues. CDR1 and CDR2 from the germline V gene are MNHEY and SMNVEV (reference sequence). As DNA, the CDR3 is TGTGCCAGCAGTTTAAAATTTAAAGGGACAGGGAGGGCCTACGAGCAGTACTTC. Amino acid sequence: CASSLKFKGTGRAYEQYF.

The V call is TRBV6-5, the J call TRBJ2-3; D possibly corresponds to TRBD1 (5 bases). The CDR3 has 17 amino acids. Germline CDR1 reads MNHEY; CDR2 reads SVGAGI. V was shortened by 0 bases and J by 1 base, with 14 bases between the two germline ends. CDR3 in DNA: TGTGCCAGCAGTTACTCGGACACTCTGGGCGGCACAGATACGCAGTATTTT. Translated: CASSYSDTLGGTDTQYF.

This clonotype was seen only a few times. The chain is built from TRBV6-5 and TRBJ2-3; D not resolved. The V gene lost 4 bases and the J gene lost 8 bases, with 10 bases spanning the gap. This CDR3 region has 12 residues. Germline V lookup: CDR1 MNHEY, CDR2 SVGAGI. As DNA, the CDR3 is TGTGCCAGCAGTTCCGCCTTGACTACGCAGTATTTT. This codes for CASSSALTTQYF.

V is TRBV7-2 and J is TRBJ2-1; D gene unclear. Trimming removed 4 bases at V and 10 bases at J, with 11 bases between. This CDR3 is built from 12 residues. Germline V gives CDR1 SGHTA, CDR2 FQGNSA. CDR3 residues: CASSSAGSEQFF. The DNA for the CDR3 is TGTGCCAGCAGCTCCGCCGGCTCCGAGCAGTTCTTC.

This chain connects TRBV28 to TRBJ1-2, with D unclear. The CDR3 contains 14 residues. V lost 1 base to trimming and J lost 4 bases, with 10 bases between them. Germline assignment: CDR1 MDHEN and CDR2 SYDVKM. For the CDR3, the DNA is TGTGCCAGCAGTTTATTCCCAGAGACCTATGGCTACACCTTC. Its protein product is CASSLFPETYGYTF.

The CDR3 DNA is TGTGCCAGCATCGCGGGAGGACAGGCCTACGAGCAGTACTTC. Protein sequence: CASIAGGQAYEQYF. This sequence joins TRBV7-9 and TRBJ2-4; possibly TRBD2 for D (8 bases). The last part of the DNA fits TRBJ2-7 better; the J call may be wrong. CDR1 and CDR2 from the germline V gene are SEHNR and FQNEAQ (reference sequence). The CDR3 is 14 amino acids.

This clonotype occurred a few times. The rearrangement links TRBV12-3 or TRBV12-4 to TRBJ1-2; a possible D gene is TRBD1 (5 bases). The CDR3 has 15 residues. V dropped 8 bases and J dropped 3 bases, with 19 bases sitting between them. The CDR3 region has the DNA TGTGCCAGCGTGGGGGACGGCGTTGGGCACTATGGCTACACCTTC. As protein: CASVGDGVGHYGYTF.

The chain links TRBV14 to TRBJ2-7; D is possibly TRBD2 (6 bases). The V and J ends lost 5 bases and 1 base respectively, with 15 bases between them. The CDR3 has 15 residues. CDR1 and CDR2 (germline): SGHDN, FVKESK. The CDR3 sequence: CASSTGLSRSYEQYF. The CDR3 DNA reads as TGTGCCAGCAGCACCGGACTAAGCAGGTCCTACGAGCAGTACTTC.

The rearrangement uses TRBV12-3 or TRBV12-4 and TRBJ2-1; 12 nucleotides line up with TRBD2. The length of the CDR3 is 15 residues. V lost 4 bases to trimming and J lost 12 bases; unmatched junction nucleotides: 10. DNA for the CDR3: TGTGCCAGCAGTTCTACTAGCGGGGGGCCGGATGGGCAGTTCTTC. Residues: CASSSTSGGPDGQFF.

This clonotype was recorded a few times. The CDR3 region has the DNA TGTGCCAGCAGCCTGAGGGGACAGGGTTTTTTCGGGATGGATTCACCCCTCCACTTT. Its protein is CASSLRGQGFFGMDSPLHF. The chain couples TRBV7-2 to TRBJ1-6, with TRBD1 identical over 9 bases. Germline CDR1 SGHTA, CDR2 FQGNSA. The CDR3 sequence is 19 residues long. V was clipped by 5 bases and J by 8 bases; unmatched bases: 19.

The genes are TRBV7-2 and TRBJ2-1; 12 nucleotides align to TRBD1. In germline, CDR1 is SGHTA, CDR2 FQGNSA. The V and J ends lost 6 bases and 7 bases, in that order; junction bases with no gene match: 16. The CDR3 is made up of 18 amino acids. The DNA of the CDR3 is TGTGCCAGCAGTCGTCGACCGGTCCGGGACAGGGGGCGGAATGAGCAGTTCTTC. This encodes CASSRRPVRDRGRNEQFF. Full variable domain (missing parts from reference TRBV7-2 and TRBJ2-1): GAGVSQSPSNKVTEKGKDVELRCDPISGHTALYWYRQSLGQGLEFLIYFQGNSAPDKSGLPSDRFSAERTGGSVSTLTIQRTQQEDSAVYLCASSRRPVRDRGRNEQFFGPGTRLTVL.

This clonotype was counted between two and nine times. The chain couples TRBV6-5 to TRBJ2-3; TRBD2 matches at 8 bases. Germline assignment: CDR1 MNHEY and CDR2 SVGAGI. This CDR3 has 16 residues. V lost 0 bases, J lost 1 base, and 3 bases stayed unmatched. As DNA, the CDR3 is TGTGCCAGCAGTTACTCGAAACTAGCGGGCACAGATACGCAGTATTTT. Protein product: CASSYSKLAGTDTQYF.

V gene TRBV29-1 combines with J gene TRBJ1-2, with unresolved D. CDR1 SQVTM and CDR2 ANQGSEA come from the germline V gene. V was pared by 3 bases and J by 8 bases, with 13 bases between. The CDR3 covers 12 residues. The CDR3 loop is CSVEREVEGYTF. DNA of the CDR3: TGCAGCGTTGAGAGGGAAGTCGAGGGCTACACCTTC.

CDR3 sequence (DNA): TGTGCCAGTAGTAAAACAGGGGGAACACAAGAGACCCAGTACTTC. Translated: CASSKTGGTQETQYF. The rearrangement uses TRBV19 and TRBJ2-4, with 8 nucleotides matching TRBD1. The J call is uncertain, as TRBJ2-5 better fits the DNA end. This CDR3 is 15 amino acids long. Germline CDR1 reads LNHDA; CDR2 reads SQIVND (reference sequence).

The J gene is TRBJ2-5, the V gene TRBV28; TRBD1 aligns across 9 bases. The CDR3 is 16 residues long. Germline CDR1 and CDR2: MDHEN and SYDVKM. Trimming at V came to 4 bases and at J to 2 bases, leaving 8 bases not matched to a gene. This CDR3 reads CASSSTGGSSQETQYF. The CDR3 coding sequence is TGTGCCAGCAGTTCGACAGGGGGATCTTCTCAAGAGACCCAGTACTTC.

Remarks on this clonotype: At one boundary the junction diverges from the germline segment, which might be a read error. The chain couples TRBV27 to TRBJ1-5; D remains ambiguous. Germline-derived CDR1 and CDR2 are MNHEY and SMNVEV (reference sequence). The CDR3 consists of 13 residues. CDR3 residues: CASSFSSTQPQHF. As DNA, the CDR3 is TGTGCCAGCAGTTTCAGTAGCACTCAGCCCCAGCATTTT.

V is TRBV7-9 and J is TRBJ1-6; tentatively, D is TRBD1 (6 bases). With 1 base removed from V and 10 bases from J, the gap between germline ends came to 8 bases. The length of the CDR3 is 13 residues. Germline lookup yields CDR1 SEHNR and CDR2 FQNEAQ (reference sequence). The DNA of the CDR3 is TGTGCCAGCAGCTTAGAGGGGGACTCACCCCTCCACTTT. It specifies CASSLEGDSPLHF.

The count of this clonotype is one. This chain uses TRBV28 with TRBJ1-1, with TRBD1 identical over 8 bases. Germline V CDR1 and CDR2: MDHEN, SYDVKM. The ends lost 5 bases at V and 4 bases at J; junction bases unmatched: 3. CDR3 length: 13 amino acids. The DNA for the CDR3 is TGTGCCAGCAGTCCAGGGGGCATCACTGAAGCTTTCTTT. Its translation is CASSPGGITEAFF.

V and J are TRBV20-1 and TRBJ2-7; maybe TRBD1 (6 bases). The tail of the sequence fits TRBJ2-5 better, so the J call may be wrong. The CDR3 extends over 15 amino acids. Germline V lookup: CDR1 DFQATT, CDR2 SNEGSKA (reference sequence). Here the CDR3 reads CSARSSGTPQETQYF. The DNA for the CDR3 is TGCAGTGCTAGATCCTCCGGGACACCTCAAGAGACCCAGTACTTC.

This clonotype was observed a handful of times. The chain has TRBV20-1 and TRBJ2-7, with D possibly TRBD1 on 6 matching bases. With 3 bases removed from V and 4 bases from J, the gap between germline ends came to 13 bases. The germline gives CDR1 DFQATT, CDR2 SNEGSKA (reference sequence). The CDR3 is 13 amino acids. CDR3 sequence reads: CSARFGQRYEQYF. The DNA for the CDR3 is TGCAGTGCTAGGTTCGGACAGAGGTACGAGCAGTACTTC.

The chain links TRBV20-1 to TRBJ2-7; TRBD2 is a possible D gene (5 bases). The CDR3 totals 12 residues. The V end was cut by 5 bases, the J end by 3 bases, with 11 bases between. Germline V gene lookup returns CDR1 DFQATT and CDR2 SNEGSKA (reference sequence). The CDR3 region has the DNA TGCAGTGCTGCGAGACTAATCTACGAGCAGTACTTC. It yields the protein CSAARLIYEQYF.

The V and J genes are TRBV9 and TRBJ2-5, with unresolved D. CDR1 SGDLS and CDR2 YYNGEE come from the germline V gene. The CDR3 loop spans 15 amino acids. V dropped 4 bases and J dropped 2 bases, with 15 bases sitting between them. The CDR3 nucleotides read TGTGCCAGCAGCCTCGCTGCCGTTCGGCAAGAGACCCAGTACTTC. Residues: CASSLAAVRQETQYF.